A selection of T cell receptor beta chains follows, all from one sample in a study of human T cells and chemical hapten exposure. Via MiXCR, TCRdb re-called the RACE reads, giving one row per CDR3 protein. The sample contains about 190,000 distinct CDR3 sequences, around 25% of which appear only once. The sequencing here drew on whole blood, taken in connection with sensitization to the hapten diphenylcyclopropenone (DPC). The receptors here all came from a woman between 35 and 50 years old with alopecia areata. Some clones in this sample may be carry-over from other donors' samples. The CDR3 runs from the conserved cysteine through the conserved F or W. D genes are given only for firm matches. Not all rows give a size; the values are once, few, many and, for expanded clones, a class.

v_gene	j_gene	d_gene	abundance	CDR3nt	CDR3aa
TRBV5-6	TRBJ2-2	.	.	TGTGCCAGCAGCGCCCACTTTACCGGGGAGCTGTTTTTT	CASSAHFTGELFF
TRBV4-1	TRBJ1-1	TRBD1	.	TGCGCCAGCAGCCGACACAGGGGAGGGACGATGAACACTGAAGCTTTCTTT	CASSRHRGGTMNTEAFF
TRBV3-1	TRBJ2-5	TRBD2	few	TGTGCCAGCAGCCAAGACCTAGCGGGAGCAGGAGAGACCCAGTACTTC	CASSQDLAGAGETQYF
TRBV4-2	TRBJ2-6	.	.	TGTGCCAGCAGCCAACAGGGGACGGGGGCCAACGTCCTGACTTTC	CASSQQGTGANVLTF
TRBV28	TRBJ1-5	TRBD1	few	TGTGCCAGCAGTGCGCCGGACAGGGGCTCCACCCAGCATTTT	CASSAPDRGSTQHF
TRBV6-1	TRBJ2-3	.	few	TGTGCCAGCAGTGGAGGATCAACGAGGACAGATACGCAGTATTTT	CASSGGSTRTDTQYF
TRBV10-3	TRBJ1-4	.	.	TGTGCCATCTCTTCTCCGGGAAATAATGAAAAACTGTTTTTT	CAISSPGNNEKLFF
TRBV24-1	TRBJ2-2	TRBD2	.	TGTGCCACCAGTGGGGGGCTAGCGGGCCCCGGGGAGCTGTTTTTT	CATSGGLAGPGELFF
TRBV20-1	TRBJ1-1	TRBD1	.	TGCAGTGTTCACAGGGGAGCGGACACTGAAGCTTTCTTT	CSVHRGADTEAFF
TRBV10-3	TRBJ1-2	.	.	TGTGCCATCGCGTCCCAGGATGTTAACTATGGCTACACCTTC	CAIASQDVNYGYTF
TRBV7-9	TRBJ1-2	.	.	TGTGCCAGCAGCTTATTCAGGGATGGCTATGGCTACACCTTC	CASSLFRDGYGYTF
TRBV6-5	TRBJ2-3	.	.	TGTGCCAGCAGTTACCGAGGGAGCACAGATACGCAGTATTTT	CASSYRGSTDTQYF
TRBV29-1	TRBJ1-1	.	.	TGCAGCGTTGCCGGACTCAGGAACACTGAAGCTTTCTTT	CSVAGLRNTEAFF
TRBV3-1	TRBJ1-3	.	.	TGTGCCAGCAGCCAAGAGAGGGTTCAGCGAAACACCATATATTTT	CASSQERVQRNTIYF
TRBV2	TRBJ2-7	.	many	TGTGCCAGCAGTCCAGTACTAGGATACGAGCAGTACTTC	CASSPVLGYEQYF
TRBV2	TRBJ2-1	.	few	TGTGCCAGCAGTGAACTGAGCGTGTACAATGAGCAGTTCTTC	CASSELSVYNEQFF
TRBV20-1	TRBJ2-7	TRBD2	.	TGCAGTGCTAGGAGCGGGAGCTACGAGCAGTACTTC	CSARSGSYEQYF
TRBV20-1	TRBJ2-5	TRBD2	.	TGCAGTGCTAGAGAGATAGCGCGACGGGGCGGGAGTTGGGAAGAGACCCAGTACTTC	CSAREIARRGGSWEETQYF
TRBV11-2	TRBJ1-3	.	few	TGTGCCAGCAGCTCAACACAGGGAAACACCATATATTTT	CASSSTQGNTIYF
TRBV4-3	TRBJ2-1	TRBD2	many	TGCGCCAGCAGCCAAGCGGGAGGATGGAATGAGCAGTTCTTC	CASSQAGGWNEQFF
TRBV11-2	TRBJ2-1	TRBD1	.	TGTGCCAGCAGCCCCGCCCAGGGGGCCGGTGAGCAGTTCTTC	CASSPAQGAGEQFF
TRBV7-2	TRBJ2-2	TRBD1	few	TGTGCCAGCAGCTCTCACCAGGGGGACGGGGAGCTGTTTTTT	CASSSHQGDGELFF
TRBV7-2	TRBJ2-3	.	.	TGTGCCAGCAGCTTAGTAGCGAGCACAGATACGCAGTATTTT	CASSLVASTDTQYF
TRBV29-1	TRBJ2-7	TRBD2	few	TGCAGCGTTGCCTCTAGCGGGAGGCGAGAGCAGTACTTC	CSVASSGRREQYF
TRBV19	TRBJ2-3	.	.	TGTGCCAGTAGTACTACAAGGGACACCTTTAGCACAGATACGCAGTATTTT	CASSTTRDTFSTDTQYF
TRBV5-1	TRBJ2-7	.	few	TGTGCCAGCAGTTTAGGCGGGACGAGCTCCTACGAGCAGTACTTC	CASSLGGTSSYEQYF
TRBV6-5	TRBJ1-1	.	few	TGTGCCAGCAGTTACAGGGAGAGGGGGGCTGAAGCTTTCTTT	CASSYRERGAEAFF
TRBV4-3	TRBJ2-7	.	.	TGCGCCAGCAGCCAAGACGGGGGACTTGCCTCCTACGAGCAGTACTTC	CASSQDGGLASYEQYF
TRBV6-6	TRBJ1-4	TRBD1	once	TGTGCCAGCAGTTCGACAGGGGATGAGGATGAAAAACTGTTTTTT	CASSSTGDEDEKLFF
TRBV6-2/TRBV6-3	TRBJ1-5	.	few	TGTGCCAGCAGTTACTCCGTCTCAAGGGGCGGCAATCAGCCCCAGCATTTT	CASSYSVSRGGNQPQHF
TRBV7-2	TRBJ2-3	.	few	TGTGCCAGCAGCCCAAGTTTTGCAACAGATACGCAGTATTTT	CASSPSFATDTQYF
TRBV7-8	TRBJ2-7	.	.	TGTGCCAGCAGCCCAACACCCCTCTCCTACGAGCAGTACTTC	CASSPTPLSYEQYF
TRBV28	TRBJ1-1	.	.	TGTGCCAGCAGCCTTCGGCAGGGCCCAACTTTCTTT	CASSLRQGPTFF
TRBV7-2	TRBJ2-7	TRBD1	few	TGTGCCAGCAGCTCAACAGGGGGCGGCCCCTACGAGCAGTACTTC	CASSSTGGGPYEQYF
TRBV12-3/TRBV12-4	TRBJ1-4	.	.	TGTGCCAGCAGTTTATTGGTACGGGGAGAACTGTTTTTT	CASSLLVRGELFF
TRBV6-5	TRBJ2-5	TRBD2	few	TGTGCCAGCAGATATCGAGGCGGGAGGGCCGATGAGACCCAGTACTTC	CASRYRGGRADETQYF
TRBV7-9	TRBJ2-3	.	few	TGTGCCAGCGTTAGCGGCACAGATACGCAGTATTTT	CASVSGTDTQYF
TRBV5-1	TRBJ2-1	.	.	TGCGCCAGCAGCTGGGGAGACAATGAGCAGTTCTTC	CASSWGDNEQFF
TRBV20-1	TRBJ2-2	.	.	TGCAGTGCTAGAGGGGAGGCTGGCGGAGGGGGGGAGCTGTTTTTT	CSARGEAGGGGELFF
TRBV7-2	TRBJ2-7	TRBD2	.	TGTGCCAGCAGCCTCGGGACTACCAGCTACGAGCAGTACTTC	CASSLGTTSYEQYF
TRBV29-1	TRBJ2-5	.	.	TGCAGCGTTGATGGCGGGGCCCAAGAGACCCAGTACTTC	CSVDGGAQETQYF
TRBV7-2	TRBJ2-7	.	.	TGTGCCAGCAGCTTAGCCGCGGGACAGTTCTACGAGCAGTACTTC	CASSLAAGQFYEQYF
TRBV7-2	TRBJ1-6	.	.	TGTGCCAGCAGCGGAGAGGGCTATAATTCACCCCTCCACTTT	CASSGEGYNSPLHF
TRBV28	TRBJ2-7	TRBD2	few	TGTGCCAGCAGTTCGTCCGGGACTAGCGGCTACGAGCAGTACTTC	CASSSSGTSGYEQYF
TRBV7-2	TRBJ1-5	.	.	TGTGCCAGCAGCTTAAACGGTATAGCAAATCAGCCCCAGCATTTT	CASSLNGIANQPQHF
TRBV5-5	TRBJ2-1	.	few	TGTGCCAGCAGCTTGGTGCAGGGTTACAATGAGCAGTTCTTC	CASSLVQGYNEQFF
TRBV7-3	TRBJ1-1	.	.	TGTGCCAGCAGCTTAAACACAGGACCCTACACTGAAGCTTTCTTT	CASSLNTGPYTEAFF
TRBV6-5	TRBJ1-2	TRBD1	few	TGTGCCAGCAGTTACTCGGCGGGACAGCTCTATGGCTACACCTTC	CASSYSAGQLYGYTF
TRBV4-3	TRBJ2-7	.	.	TGCGCCAGCAGCCAAGATTTAGTCTACGAGCAGTACTTC	CASSQDLVYEQYF
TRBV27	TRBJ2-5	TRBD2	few	TGTGCCAGCAGTTTGAACGGCGGGAGCTTGGTAGAGACCCAGTACTTC	CASSLNGGSLVETQYF
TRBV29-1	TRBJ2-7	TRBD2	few	TGCAGCGTTGCCCTGACTAGCGGGAGTAGGGCGTACGAGCAGTACTTC	CSVALTSGSRAYEQYF
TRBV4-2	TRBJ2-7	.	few	TGTGCCAGCAGCCAAGATCCGTGGACAGCCTACGAGCAGTACTTC	CASSQDPWTAYEQYF
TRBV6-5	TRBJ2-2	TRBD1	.	TGTGCCAGCATCATCAAACCGGACAGGGCTTTCACCGGGGAGCTGTTTTTT	CASIIKPDRAFTGELFF
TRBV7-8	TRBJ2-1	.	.	TGTGCCAGCAGCTTACGCCGAAAACAGACCTCCTACAATGAGCAGTTCTTC	CASSLRRKQTSYNEQFF